A selection of T cell receptor beta chains follows, all from one sample in a study of human T cells and chemical hapten exposure. TCRdb reprocessed the RACE reads with MiXCR, giving one entry per CDR3 protein. The repertoire has about 360,000 distinct CDR3 sequences, 4% to 5.5% of them found once; the top ten carry under 3%. The specimen comprised whole blood, sampled in connection with sensitization to the hapten diphenylcyclopropenone (DPC). The receptors here all came from a woman between 50 and 59 years old with alopecia areata. Some clones in this sample may be carry-over from other donors' samples. Both conserved end residues are part of each CDR3. The order of the fields is V gene, CDR3 protein.

v_gene: TRBV5-1; CDR3aa: CASSLAGYSYEQYF
v_gene: TRBV5-1; CDR3aa: CASSQETVTEAFF
v_gene: TRBV7-2; CDR3aa: CASSLGASGGANRETQYF
v_gene: TRBV7-9; CDR3aa: CASSFYGGTSDTQYF
v_gene: TRBV12-3/TRBV12-4; CDR3aa: CASRLGQEGPQHF
v_gene: TRBV5-1; CDR3aa: CASSLELAGGLYTDTQYF
v_gene: TRBV12-5; CDR3aa: CASGLVQDGTLASTDTQYF
v_gene: TRBV18; CDR3aa: CASSPGAGDWQYF
v_gene: TRBV6-5; CDR3aa: CASTGTGGYNEQFF
v_gene: TRBV9; CDR3aa: CASSVALDTEAFF
v_gene: TRBV20-1; CDR3aa: CSASGHSGETQYF
v_gene: TRBV25-1; CDR3aa: CASSEPSVAGANVLTF
v_gene: TRBV7-9; CDR3aa: CASSLGDSVNEKLFF
v_gene: TRBV3-1; CDR3aa: CASSQEVGEAFF
v_gene: TRBV20-1; CDR3aa: CSARWGLRDEQYF